The 12 T cell receptor beta chains below all came from one sample that was sequenced in a study of tumour-infiltrating T cells in Burkitt lymphoma. Clones were read by immunoSEQ multiplex PCR, and TCRdb kept only the in-frame ones, dropping some. The repertoire holds some 5,800 clones, with 10% as singletons. The sample consisted of tumor tissue. The receptors were sampled from a human donor with diffuse large B-cell lymphoma.

This clone was picked up a small number of times. The V and J genes are TRBV10-1 and TRBJ2-6, with a possible D match to TRBD1 (6 bases). Trimming pared 5 bases from V and 4 bases from J, leaving 9 bases between. This CDR3 has 14 amino acids. CDR1 is WNHNN, CDR2 SYGVQD, per germline (reference sequence). CDR3 DNA sequence: TGCGCCAGCAGTCAGGGGTCGGGGGCCAACGTCCTGACTTTC. Translation gives CASSQGSGANVLTF.

The chain has TRBV7-9 and TRBJ2-7; possibly TRBD1 for D (6 bases). The CDR3 totals 13 residues. Germline V gene lookup returns CDR1 SEHNR and CDR2 FQNEAQ (reference sequence). Between the trimmed V and J ends, which lost 5 bases and 2 bases, there was a span of 10 bases. CDR3 sequence: CASSPTGPYEQYF. The CDR3 DNA reads TGTGCCAGCAGCCCTACAGGGCCCTACGAGCAGTACTTC.

The table lists this clone with a few counts. The rearrangement links TRBV5-1 to TRBJ1-1, with TRBD1 matching over 8 bases. Germline-derived CDR1 and CDR2 are SGHRS and YFSETQ. The CDR3 is 16 residues long. V lost 1 base, J lost 0 bases, and 5 bases stayed unmatched. In DNA, the CDR3 is TGCGCCAGCAGCTTGACAGGGGGTACCATGAACACTGAAGCTTTCTTT. It yields the protein CASSLTGGTMNTEAFF. The full variable domain, completed using reference TRBV5-1 and TRBJ1-1, is KAGVTQTPRYLIKTRGQQVTLSCSPISGHRSVSWYQQTPGQGLQFLFEYFSETQRNKGNFPGRFSGRQFSNSRSEMNVSTLELGDSALYLCASSLTGGTMNTEAFFGQGTRLTVV.

This clone was seen only a few times. The CDR3 is CASSDRGSYEQYF. DNA for the CDR3: TGCGCCAGCAGCGACAGGGGCTCCTACGAGCAGTACTTC. The J gene is TRBJ2-7, the V gene TRBV5-1; 8 nucleotides line up with TRBD1. Germline V gene data show CDR1 as SGHRS and CDR2 as YFSETQ. The CDR3 spans 13 residues. The trim removed 4 bases at V and 0 bases at J, leaving 0 bases unmatched.

The chain uses TRBV6-5 and TRBJ2-5, with TRBD1 identical over 7 bases. The germline gives CDR1 MNHEY, CDR2 SVGAGI. With V trimmed by 5 bases and J by 1 base, 7 bases remained unmatched. The CDR3 is 15 amino acids. CDR3 sequence (DNA): TGTGCCAGCAGTCCTAACCGGGACAGCCAAGAGACCCAGTACTTC. Translation: CASSPNRDSQETQYF.

In this sample, this clone turned up a few times. The chain couples TRBV6-1 to TRBJ1-2; TRBD1 matches at 10 bases. CDR1 MNHNS and CDR2 SASEGT come from the germline V gene. Trimming cost V 11 bases and J 8 bases; bases outside gene matches: 14. This CDR3 spans 14 amino acids. CDR3 loop: CAVQRQGAPVGYTF. CDR3 sequence (DNA): TGTGCCGTACAGAGACAGGGGGCTCCGGTAGGCTACACCTTC.

The chain employs TRBV11-2 and TRBJ2-7; D not resolved. Germline V gives CDR1 SGHAT, CDR2 FQNNGV. There are 15 residues in the CDR3. V was pared by 4 bases and J by 2 bases, with 15 bases between. The DNA for the CDR3 is TGTGCCAGCAGCTCGTCGACTTTCACGGCCTACGAGCAGTACTTC. Amino acids: CASSSSTFTAYEQYF.

This clone was observed a handful of times. V and J are TRBV2 and TRBJ1-1; D uncertain. The CDR3 loop spans 15 amino acids. Trimming shortened V by 5 bases and J by 1 base, and 14 bases separated the two germline ends. Germline values: CDR1 SNHLY, CDR2 FYNNEI. CDR3 sequence reads: CASSLPREANTEAFF. The CDR3 nucleotides are TGTGCCAGCAGTCTCCCCCGGGAGGCGAACACTGAAGCTTTCTTT. Full variable domain (rest looked up from reference TRBV2 and TRBJ1-1): EPEVTQTPSHQVTQMGQEVILRCVPISNHLYFYWYRQILGQKVEFLVSFYNNEISEKSEIFDDQFSVERPDGSNFTLKIRSTKLEDSAMYFCASSLPREANTEAFFGQGTRLTVV.

V and J are TRBV28 and TRBJ1-2, with D possibly being TRBD1 (5 bases). This CDR3 region has 15 residues. Germline assignment: CDR1 MDHEN and CDR2 SYDVKM. The V gene lost 11 bases and the J gene lost 5 bases, with 24 bases spanning the gap. The chain's CDR3 is CAVGAGTPYEYGYTF. CDR3 DNA sequence: TGTGCCGTTGGGGCAGGCACCCCCTACGAATATGGCTACACCTTC.

The chain combines TRBV7-9 with TRBJ1-1; D unclear. V was cut by 2 bases and J by 0 bases, with 7 bases left in between. From germline, CDR1 is SEHNR and CDR2 FQNEAQ (reference sequence). The CDR3 is 14 amino acids. The CDR3 protein is CASSLRRMNTEAFF. In DNA form, the CDR3 reads TGTGCCAGCAGCTTACGGCGGATGAACACTGAAGCTTTCTTT.

This clone was picked up a small number of times. This sequence joins TRBV27 and TRBJ1-1; D gene unclear. V dropped 2 bases and J dropped 6 bases, with 10 bases sitting between them. There are 13 residues in the CDR3. The germline CDR1 and CDR2 sequences are MNHEY and SMNVEV (reference sequence). The CDR3 nucleotides read TGTGCCAGCAGTTTAAAGATTGGTTCTGAAGCTTTCTTT. Translating gives CASSLKIGSEAFF.

Only a few counts were recorded for this clone. The junction departs from the called germline gene at one end, perhaps through a read error. The chain has TRBV2 and TRBJ2-1; D possibly corresponds to TRBD2 (5 bases). This CDR3 contains 13 residues. Germline loops: CDR1 SNHLY, CDR2 FYNNEI. The CDR3 DNA sequence: TGTGCCAGCAGTGTTTTACTAGACAATGAGCGGTTCTTC. This codes for CASSVLLDNERFF.